The rows below give T cell receptor beta chains drawn from one sample of a study of beta chain features in type 1 diabetes. The method was immunoSEQ multiplex PCR; TCRdb's version includes in-frame clones alone and lacks a portion of them. Here the sample spans more than 150,000 clones, about 13% being singletons. Material: central memory CD4+ T cells from blood. Source of these receptors: a woman aged 18-29 years in good health. CDR3s leave out the opening cysteine and the closing phenylalanine or tryptophan. Each record gives: CDR3 length, J gene, V gene, CDR3 protein.

13 | TRBJ1-5 | TRBV2 | ASSTDTSSNQPQH
14 | TRBJ2-1 | TRBV5-4 | ASSHRLAGNNNEQF
12 | TRBJ1-3 | TRBV7-6 | ASSLQGTGNTIY
14 | TRBJ1-2 | TRBV2 | ASSEGRGSSNYGYT
11 | TRBJ2-1 | TRBV29-1 | SVDRDFGNEQF
10 | TRBJ2-1 | TRBV15 | ACGGRAGEQF
13 | TRBJ1-2 | TRBV19 | ASSISWTADWSYT
14 | TRBJ1-1 | TRBV18 | ASSPGTGRSNTEAF
13 | TRBJ2-2 | TRBV15 | ATSREPTGTGELF
14 | TRBJ1-5 | TRBV19 | ASSKSGQGAGQPQH
13 | TRBJ2-1 | TRBV27 | ASSPGRGSYNEQF
10 | TRBJ1-2 | TRBV28 | ASTLRDYGYT
13 | TRBJ1-1 | TRBV18 | ASSRDRPSNTEAF
13 | TRBJ1-3 | TRBV5-4 | ASSYSYRGGNTIY
12 | TRBJ2-3 | TRBV7-7 | ASSLGRASDTQY
12 | TRBJ2-7 | TRBV19 | ASTPRDRPYEQY
15 | TRBJ2-1 | TRBV9 | ASSVSSGRANGNEQF
12 | TRBJ1-1 | TRBV7-3 | ASSLSEANTEAF
11 | TRBJ2-7 | TRBV19 | ASSIAGALEQY
13 | TRBJ2-1 | TRBV30 | AWSVLGSAYNEQF
10 | TRBJ2-7 | TRBV14 | ASSQGQIEQY
12 | TRBJ2-2 | TRBV4-1 | ASSRRVNTGELF
15 | TRBJ2-4 | TRBV28 | ASSPRTLAGHKNIQY
13 | TRBJ1-2 | TRBV7-8 | ASSLVAGGAYGYT
15 | TRBJ2-1 | TRBV4-2 | ASSHPATRSSYNEQF
13 | TRBJ1-1 | TRBV9 | ASSPTRTGGDEAF
12 | TRBJ1-4 | TRBV30 | AWSSIPSGEKLF
13 | TRBJ2-1 | TRBV11-2 | ASSLAGVKHNEQF
14 | TRBJ2-3 | TRBV4-3 | ASSQGWSSATDTQY
12 | TRBJ2-2 | TRBV2 | ASSAGRVTGELF
9 | TRBJ2-5 | TRBV5-4 | ASSPQETQY
13 | TRBJ1-1 | TRBV28 | ASSLPRGGLGEAF
13 | TRBJ1-4 | TRBV9 | ASSVEGRANEKLF
13 | TRBJ2-1 | TRBV19 | ASNRGFASYNEQF
11 | TRBJ2-1 | TRBV7-9 | ASSRTGYNEQF
13 | TRBJ2-1 | TRBV2 | ASSLTSGRLMEQF
10 | TRBJ1-6 | TRBV2 | ASSVEVSPLH
12 | TRBJ2-5 | TRBV29-1 | SVQGTGGGETQY
11 | TRBJ1-4 | TRBV5-4 | ASSLSLNEKLF
15 | TRBJ2-1 | TRBV4-2 | ASSLSAGDSSYNEQF
13 | TRBJ2-1 | TRBV9 | ASSVALAGVNEQF
13 | TRBJ1-4 | TRBV7-9 | ASSEMDRALGKLF
13 | TRBJ2-1 | TRBV28 | ASSLWGQGDDEQF
14 | TRBJ1-1 | TRBV7-2 | ASSHAPGLMNTEAF
13 | TRBJ2-1 | TRBV4-3 | ASSQDGRDNNEQF
15 | TRBJ1-2 | TRBV7-9 | ASSLARGQRANYGYT
13 | TRBJ2-7 | TRBV7-3 | ASSLGTGGTYEQY
12 | TRBJ2-7 | TRBV5-1 | ASSLGGQGAEQY
13 | TRBJ2-7 | TRBV6-5 | ASSSKKGGRDEQY
14 | TRBJ2-3 | TRBV7-2 | ASSPRASGRPDTQY
13 | TRBJ2-1 | TRBV7-2 | ASSLNRVAYNEQF
12 | TRBJ2-3 | TRBV15 | ATSRTGSTDTQY
13 | TRBJ2-7 | TRBV5-5 | ASSLIGTGVSEQY
13 | TRBJ1-2 | TRBV28 | ASSLAPRADYGYT
14 | TRBJ2-3 | TRBV5-1 | ASSLQPVGGTDTQY
16 | TRBJ2-1 | TRBV19 | ASSIPPTRTGAATEQF
14 | TRBJ2-3 | TRBV28 | ASTMGGAGGTDTQY
17 | TRBJ2-1 | TRBV4-1 | ASSQDRASGRAADHEQF
9 | TRBJ2-2 | TRBV2 | ASKYGGELF